This note documents a single TCR beta chain sequence. This specimen comes from a study of blood T cell repertoires in COVID-19. Overall study context: Both acute and convalescent COVID-19 samples were obtained from the United States, Italy and Spain.

V lost 6 bases and J 1 base, leaving 12 bases between the germline ends. Germline V gene lookup returns CDR1 LNHDA and CDR2 SQIVND (reference sequence). CDR3 length: 14 amino acids. In the original analysis: Cell counts per sample came from amplifying reference gene primers. The data were produced by immunoSEQ multiplex PCR, yet TCRdb's version contains in-frame clones alone and is incomplete. For V, J and clone size, that table is used; D and trimming come from the DNA. The table has fewer than 500,000 clones, roughly 88% seen once; the top ten hold around 0.97%. Study members were between about 18 and 100 years old and lived in about two dozen US regions. Which cohort a participant joined came from the clinical history participants gave.

This TCR derives from a woman in her twenties or thirties with acute COVID-19. What was sequenced was PBMCs or T cells enriched from blood (not recorded which). The chain couples TRBV19 to TRBJ1-2, with D tentatively TRBD1 (6 bases). The CDR3 spells CASSKQGINYGYTF. CDR3 DNA: TGTGCCAGTAGCAAACAGGGAATTAACTATGGCTACACCTTC. Complete variable domain (other parts from reference TRBV19 and TRBJ1-2): DGGITQSPKYLFRKEGQNVTLSCEQNLNHDAMYWYRQDPGQGLRLIYYSQIVNDFQKGDIAEGYSVSREKKESFPLTVTSAQKNPTAFYLCASSKQGINYGYTFGSGTRLTVV.